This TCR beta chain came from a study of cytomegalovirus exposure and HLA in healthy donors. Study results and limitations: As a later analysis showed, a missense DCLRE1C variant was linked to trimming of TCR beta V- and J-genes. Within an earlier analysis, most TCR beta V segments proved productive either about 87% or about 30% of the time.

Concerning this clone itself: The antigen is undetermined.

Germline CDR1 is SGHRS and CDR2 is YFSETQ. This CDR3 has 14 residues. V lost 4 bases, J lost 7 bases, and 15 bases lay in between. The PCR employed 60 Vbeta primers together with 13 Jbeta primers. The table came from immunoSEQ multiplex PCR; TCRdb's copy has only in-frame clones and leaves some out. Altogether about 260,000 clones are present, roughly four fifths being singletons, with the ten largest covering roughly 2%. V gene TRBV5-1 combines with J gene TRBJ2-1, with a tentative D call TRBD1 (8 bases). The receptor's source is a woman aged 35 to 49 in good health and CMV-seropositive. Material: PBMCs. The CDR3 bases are TGCGCCAGCAGCCTAGAACAGGGGGGGAATGAGCAGTTCTTC. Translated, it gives CASSLEQGGNEQFF.